These 21 T cell receptor beta chains came from one sample sequenced in a study of shared clonotypes between healthy human individuals. Some clones are missing from TCRdb's copy, which holds only in-frame ones; the method was immunoSEQ multiplex PCR. The sample has around 510,000 clones, about 96% seen once. Sequencing input: naive CD4+ T cells sorted from blood. Subset described: CD45RA+ positively selected. These receptor sequences come from a woman younger than 45 in good health.

This clone was seen just once. The chain couples TRBV5-1 to TRBJ1-1; D unclear. The length of the CDR3 is 12 residues. CDR1 is SGHRS, CDR2 YFSETQ, per germline. With 0 bases removed from V and 8 bases from J, the gap between germline ends came to 8 bases. CDR3 region: CASSLESGEAFF. The DNA for the CDR3 is TGCGCCAGCAGCTTGGAATCGGGAGAAGCTTTCTTT.

V and J are TRBV5-1 and TRBJ2-5; unclear D gene. Near its end, the DNA agrees better with TRBJ2-7, so the J call may be wrong. CDR3 size: 14 residues. The germline CDR1 and CDR2 sequences are SGHRS and YFSETQ. CDR3 loop: CASSLGHLSYEQYF. As DNA, the CDR3 is TGCGCCAGCAGCTTGGGACACCTATCCTACGAGCAGTACTTC.

The genes are TRBV6-1 and TRBJ1-2, with TRBD1 matching 11 bases. The CDR3 runs 17 residues. CDR1 is MNHNS and CDR2 is SASEGT in the germline V gene. With 2 bases clipped from V and 1 base from J, the junction kept 6 bases outside the gene matches. The chain's CDR3 is CASSEYGQGANNYGYTF. The CDR3, as DNA: TGTGCCAGCAGTGAATATGGACAGGGGGCAAATAACTATGGCTACACCTTC.

This rearrangement joins TRBV28 to TRBJ1-5; weak D call: TRBD1 (5 bases). CDR3 length equals 14 residues. V gave up 3 bases and J gave up 5 bases, with 11 bases separating them. Looked up from germline, CDR1 is MDHEN and CDR2 is SYDVKM. The CDR3 loop is CASSLVQEYQPQHF. The CDR3 region has the DNA TGTGCCAGCAGTTTGGTACAGGAGTATCAGCCCCAGCATTTT.

A single count supports this clone. The chain is built from TRBV28 and TRBJ1-4, with TRBD1 identical over 8 bases. The CDR3 has 15 amino acids. Germline assignment: CDR1 MDHEN and CDR2 SYDVKM. J lost 1 base, V lost 10 bases, and 8 bases had no gene match. Here the CDR3 DNA reads TGTGCCACCTCGGACAGGGTTCTAACTAATGAAAAACTGTTTTTT. Its translation is CATSDRVLTNEKLFF.

The CDR3 sequence is CASSYKSGRSNTIYF. The CDR3 DNA reads as TGTGCCAGCAGTTACAAGTCAGGGCGGAGCAACACCATATATTTT. The chain uses TRBV6-6 and TRBJ1-3; a possible D gene is TRBD1 (5 bases). Trimming removed 2 bases from V and 7 bases from J, with 15 bases in between. The CDR3 runs to 15 residues. Per germline, CDR1 MNHNY and CDR2 SVGAGI (reference sequence).

The chain joins TRBV27 to TRBJ2-5, with a weak D call TRBD2 (6 bases). In germline, CDR1 is MNHEY, CDR2 SMNVEV (reference sequence). CDR3 size: 15 residues. Deletions cut 0 bases from V and 1 base from J, with 9 bases between. CDR3 sequence (DNA): TGTGCCAGCAGTTTATCCGGGGACTTCCAAGAGACCCAGTACTTC. This gives the protein CASSLSGDFQETQYF.

This chain joins TRBV5-4 and TRBJ2-3; D is undetermined. Per the germline V gene, CDR1 is SGHNT and CDR2 is YYREEE (reference sequence). The CDR3 contains 18 residues. V was pared by 4 bases and J by 2 bases, with 23 bases between. The CDR3 here is CASSPHNLPSGATDTQYF. The CDR3 DNA sequence: TGTGCCAGCAGCCCTCACAATCTGCCATCCGGAGCCACAGATACGCAGTATTTT.

The rearrangement links TRBV28 to TRBJ1-2; D is uncertain. Germline assignment: CDR1 MDHEN and CDR2 SYDVKM. This CDR3 has 16 amino acids. Trimming removed 5 bases at V and 4 bases at J, with 20 bases between. The CDR3 DNA follows: TGTGCCAGCAGTACCTCACCCCGGACGGTCATCTATGGCTACACCTTC. Translating it yields CASSTSPRTVIYGYTF.

The V call is TRBV6-5, the J call TRBJ1-1, with a possible D match to TRBD1 (6 bases). This CDR3 is built from 15 residues. CDR1 is MNHEY, CDR2 SVGAGI, per germline. V was clipped by 4 bases and J by 1 base, with 13 bases between them. CDR3 amino acids: CASSSIQGPNTEAFF. The DNA for the CDR3 is TGTGCCAGCAGTTCCATACAGGGCCCGAACACTGAAGCTTTCTTT.

V gene TRBV6-4 combines with J gene TRBJ2-7; TRBD2 matches 8 bases. The CDR3 spans 17 residues. Germline trimming cut 4 bases from V and 1 base from J; bases unmatched to any gene: 12. The germline gives CDR1 MRHNA, CDR2 SNTAGT. The CDR3 spells CASSGPAVGLVSYEQYF. As DNA, the CDR3 is TGTGCCAGCAGTGGCCCGGCTGTGGGACTAGTATCCTACGAGCAGTACTTC.

The V gene is TRBV2, the J gene TRBJ1-2; 8 bases line up with TRBD1. The CDR3 is made up of 15 amino acids. Germline loops: CDR1 SNHLY, CDR2 FYNNEI. The trim removed 6 bases at V and 0 bases at J, leaving 6 bases unmatched. For the CDR3, the DNA is TGTGCCAGCAGACAAGGACAGGGACCTAACTATGGCTACACCTTC. It encodes CASRQGQGPNYGYTF. Full variable domain (outside the CDR3, taken from reference TRBV2 and TRBJ1-2): EPEVTQTPSHQVTQMGQEVILRCVPISNHLYFYWYRQILGQKVEFLVSFYNNEISEKSEIFDDQFSVERPDGSNFTLKIRSTKLEDSAMYFCASRQGQGPNYGYTFGSGTRLTVV.

The chain links TRBV28 to TRBJ1-4; D remains unclear. Per germline, CDR1 MDHEN and CDR2 SYDVKM. Trimming left V 3 bases short and J 11 bases short, with 16 bases between. CDR3 size: 14 residues. The CDR3 DNA reads as TGTGCCAGCAGTTTGAGACAAACCCCCGTTAAACTGTTTTTT. Protein product: CASSLRQTPVKLFF.

This clone was observed a few times. The rearrangement uses TRBV6-1 and TRBJ2-1; either TRBD1 or TRBD2 may supply D (5 bases each). Trimming stripped 3 bases from V and 8 bases from J, with 11 bases between. CDR1 and CDR2 from the germline V gene are MNHNS and SASEGT. This CDR3 region has 13 residues. The CDR3 nucleotides read TGTGCCAGCAGTGACACTAGGGGCTATGAGCAGTTCTTC. Translation: CASSDTRGYEQFF.

The chain has TRBV11-3 and TRBJ2-1; TRBD2 is a possible D gene (7 bases). CDR1 is SGHNT, CDR2 YENEEA, per germline. Trimming removed 1 base at V and 7 bases at J, with 17 bases between. The CDR3 has 16 residues. This CDR3 is CASSLGILGGGNEQFF. DNA of the CDR3: TGTGCCAGCAGCTTAGGGATTTTAGGGGGAGGGAATGAGCAGTTCTTC.

V gene TRBV18 combines with J gene TRBJ2-1, with 7 positions matching TRBD2. Per the germline V gene, CDR1 is KGHSH and CDR2 is LQKENI. The CDR3 runs to 15 residues. V was pared by 3 bases and J by 6 bases, with 8 bases of the junction left unmatched. CDR3 sequence (DNA): TGTGCCAGCTCACCCAGATTGGGGGGGGGCAATGAGCAGTTCTTC. Translation: CASSPRLGGGNEQFF.

The rearrangement links TRBV9 to TRBJ1-5, with TRBD1 matching 9 bases. This CDR3 is 14 amino acids long. The trim removed 4 bases at V and 7 bases at J, leaving 6 bases unmatched. Germline values: CDR1 SGDLS, CDR2 YYNGEE. The CDR3 DNA reads TGTGCCAGCAGCACGACAGGGGGAGGCCAGCCCCAGCATTTT. Residues: CASSTTGGGQPQHF.

In nucleotides, the CDR3 is TGTGCCTTAGGCCCCCCCGACACCTACGAGCAGTACTTC. It encodes CALGPPDTYEQYF. The V call is TRBV30, the J call TRBJ2-7; D remains unclear. V was cut by 7 bases and J by 2 bases, with 15 bases left in between. Germline V lookup: CDR1 GTSNPN, CDR2 SVGIG (reference sequence). CDR3 length: 13 amino acids.

This chain links TRBV4-2 with TRBJ1-1; D ambiguous. Deletions cut 0 bases from V and 11 bases from J, with 10 bases between. CDR3 length equals 12 residues. Germline-derived CDR1 and CDR2 are LGHNA and YNFKEQ. Written as DNA, the CDR3 is TGTGCCAGCAGCCAAGAGAGAGGGAGGGCTTTCTTT. Protein: CASSQERGRAFF.

As to this clone: Germline and junction disagree at one end, which may indicate a read error. The chain's CDR3 is CAISDNSPLHF. As DNA, the CDR3 is TGTGCCATCAGTGATAACTCACCCCTCCACTTT. The chain joins TRBV10-3 to TRBJ1-6; D is unclear. Per germline, CDR1 ENHRY and CDR2 SYGVKD. The CDR3 extends over 11 amino acids.

V and J are TRBV6-4 and TRBJ2-5; 9 bases align to TRBD2. V shed 5 bases and J 3 bases; nucleotides not matched to a gene: 7. In germline, CDR1 is MRHNA, CDR2 SNTAGT. The length of the CDR3 is 15 residues. CDR3 bases: TGTGCCAGCAGTCCGCGGGAGGGGATGGAAGAGACCCAGTACTTC. Translated, it gives CASSPREGMEETQYF.